This TCR beta chain derives from a study of identical twins. Study results and caveats: Clonotypes of the beta chain that were abundant in cord blood carried fewer insertions (memory repertoires showed none).

Comment on this clonotype: What it binds is not known.

A universal primer site was incorporated via template switching, and the cDNA contained unique molecular identifiers. One entry per CDR3 protein, called by TCRdb with MiXCR from the 5' RACE reads. The sample lists 450,000 or so distinct CDR3 sequences; about 13% were seen once. Germline lookup yields CDR1 GTSNPN and CDR2 SVGIG (reference sequence). The CDR3 totals 10 residues. V lost 5 bases and J 14 bases, leaving 12 bases between the germline ends. These same records also appear under a second study, on yellow fever vaccine responses in identical twins.

The receptor was derived from a woman aged 18-29 years in good health. Sequencing was carried out using CD4+ T cells sorted from blood. This chain connects TRBV30 to TRBJ2-2; possible D gene TRBD2, 5 bases. CDR3 protein: CAWGGRALFF. The CDR3 DNA follows: TGTGCCTGGGGAGGAAGGGCACTGTTTTTT.